The 10 T cell receptor beta chains in this list originate from one sample, sequenced in a study of blood T cell repertoires in COVID-19 (dated by TCRdb to 2020 to 2021). Library construction relied on the immunoSEQ multiplex PCR assay. This immuneACCESS table, as held by TCRdb, lists in-frame sequences with V and J called but not all clones. Of the missing ones, under half trace to an unresolved V gene in checked studies; the others have no known cause. This sample comprises 150,000 to 180,000 clones, around 83% of them detected only once. Clones ranked in the top ten supply around 28% of the sample. The sequencing sample was made of peripheral blood. These receptors were obtained from an older woman with acute or convalescent COVID-19.

The V call is TRBV4-1, the J call TRBJ2-1; tentatively, D is TRBD1 (6 bases). The CDR3 is 14 residues long. V lost 4 bases, J lost 5 bases, and 12 bases lay in between. CDR1 MGHRA and CDR2 YSYEKL come from the germline V gene. CDR3 sequence (DNA): TGCGCCAGCAGCCCCCGACAGGCAAACAATGAGCAGTTCTTC. Protein: CASSPRQANNEQFF.

This chain uses TRBV2 with TRBJ1-6; 9 bases align to TRBD1. The germline V gene has CDR1 SNHLY and CDR2 FYNNEI. The trim removed 7 bases at V and 10 bases at J, leaving 5 bases unmatched. The CDR3 has 13 residues. The CDR3 DNA reads as TGTGCCAGCACCACAGGGGGCTACTCACCCCTCCACTTT. Protein: CASTTGGYSPLHF.

V is TRBV12-3 or TRBV12-4 and J is TRBJ1-1; D gene uncertain. Trimming shortened V by 7 bases and J by 3 bases, and 9 bases separated the two germline ends. The CDR3 has 12 residues. DNA for the CDR3: TGTGCCAGCAATAGATACGACACTGAAGCTTTCTTT. Its protein product is CASNRYDTEAFF.

On this clone: It is likely a read error, because the conserved phenylalanine at the end of the CDR3 is missing. No DNA is shown, since the ends of the CDR3 on it are uncertain; the CDR3 is the one TCRdb lists. This chain connects TRBV28 to TRBJ2-4; the table's D call, TRBD1, has no DNA check behind it. The CDR3 length is 14 residues, termini included. Germline CDR1 is MDHEN and CDR2 is SYDVKM. This CDR3 reads CASSLLVRRARTGK.

This chain links TRBV2 with TRBJ1-5, with unresolved D. The germline gives CDR1 SNHLY, CDR2 FYNNEI. Deletions cut 0 bases from V and 5 bases from J, with 11 bases between. The CDR3 sequence is 15 residues long. CDR3 coding DNA: TGTGCCAGCAGTGAAGCGAGGTCGGAGTATCAGCCCCAGCATTTT. Its translation: CASSEARSEYQPQHF.

This clone was detected once. The chain links TRBV10-3 to TRBJ1-4; TRBD1 matches 7 bases. V gave up 2 bases and J gave up 8 bases; unmatched junction bases: 5. From germline, CDR1 is ENHRY and CDR2 SYGVKD. There are 14 residues in the CDR3. CDR3 protein: CAISEGRDREKLFF. Here the CDR3 DNA reads TGTGCCATCAGTGAGGGCAGGGACAGAGAAAAACTGTTTTTT.

The chain has TRBV7-9 and TRBJ1-2, with 7 bases aligning to TRBD1. Trimming cost V 3 bases and J 6 bases; bases outside gene matches: 4. Germline assignment: CDR1 SEHNR and CDR2 FQNEAQ (reference sequence). The CDR3 contains 13 residues. In nucleotides, the CDR3 is TGTGCCAGCAGCTTTCGACAGGGCGATGGCTACACCTTC. Translation: CASSFRQGDGYTF.

V is TRBV5-1 and J is TRBJ1-2, with 8 bases matching TRBD1. V lost 1 base and J lost 8; bases outside the gene matches: 10. The CDR3 has 15 amino acids. Germline V gene data show CDR1 as SGHRS and CDR2 as YFSETQ. The CDR3 protein is CASSLLQGAGRGYTF. CDR3 nucleotide sequence: TGCGCCAGCAGCTTGCTGCAGGGGGCAGGTCGAGGCTACACCTTC. Full variable domain (rest looked up from reference TRBV5-1 and TRBJ1-2): KAGVTQTPRYLIKTRGQQVTLSCSPISGHRSVSWYQQTPGQGLQFLFEYFSETQRNKGNFPGRFSGRQFSNSRSEMNVSTLELGDSALYLCASSLLQGAGRGYTFGSGTRLTVV.

This chain links TRBV2 with TRBJ1-2; 9 bases match TRBD1. The junction had 8 bases not matched to a gene; V was cut back by 5 bases and J by 4 bases. The CDR3 contains 15 residues. In germline, CDR1 is SNHLY, CDR2 FYNNEI. The CDR3 loop is CASSPDRGVGYGYTF. For the CDR3, the DNA is TGTGCCAGCAGTCCGGACAGGGGTGTTGGCTATGGCTACACCTTC.

This clone occurred a few times. The rearrangement uses TRBV29-1 and TRBJ2-2; 12 nucleotides agree with TRBD2. Germline CDR1 SQVTM, CDR2 ANQGSEA. J lost 7 bases, V lost 8 bases, and 11 bases had no gene match. CDR3 length equals 15 residues. This CDR3 is CSLLAGGDTVGELFF. The CDR3 DNA reads TGCAGCTTGCTAGCGGGGGGGGACACCGTCGGGGAGCTGTTTTTT.